Sequencing of this T cell receptor (beta chain) was carried out in a study of blood T cell repertoires in COVID-19. Sequenced by immunoSEQ multiplex PCR; TCRdb stores in-frame clones only, minus some. The table includes 400,000 to 450,000 clones, 70% to 90% detected once. CDR1 and CDR2 (germline): SNHLY, FYNNEI. Trimming stripped 5 bases from V and 2 bases from J, with 12 bases between. CDR3 length equals 14 residues. This receptor was obtained from a young woman with active or convalescent COVID-19. The V call is TRBV2, the J call TRBJ1-1, with D unclear. Sequencing was performed on peripheral blood. CDR3 in DNA: TGTGCCAGCAGTAACCTTGCGGGAAACACTGAAGCTTTCTTT. It specifies CASSNLAGNTEAFF.